These T cell receptor beta chains were read from a single sample in a study of Ad26.COV2.S vaccination and SARS-CoV-2 variants. Sequenced by immunoSEQ multiplex PCR; TCRdb stores in-frame clones only, minus some. This table has 350,000 to 500,000 clones, 90% appearing once. The source was peripheral blood, collected in a trial of Ad26.COV2.S vaccine versus placebo. These receptors originate from a person aged 18-60 years who received the Ad26.COV2.S COVID-19 vaccine or a placebo. The CDR3 runs from the conserved cysteine through the conserved F or W. A D gene is named only where the DNA matches it firmly. Clone size appears in some rows only: once, few, many, or a class for an expanded clone.

J: TRBJ2-2; V: TRBV11-2; size: once; D: TRBD2; DNA: TGTGCCAGCAGCGCCCTAACTAGCGGGGACGCGAACACCGGGGAGCTGTTTTTT; CDR3: CASSALTSGDANTGELFF
J: TRBJ1-4; V: TRBV5-4; size: -; D: -; DNA: TGTGCCAGCAGCTTGATTCAGGGTGGGAATGAAAAACTGTTTTTT; CDR3: CASSLIQGGNEKLFF
J: TRBJ1-1; V: TRBV7-2; size: -; D: -; DNA: TGTGCCAGCAGCTTAGCTTATAGGGGCACTGAAGCTTTCTTT; CDR3: CASSLAYRGTEAFF
J: TRBJ1-6; V: TRBV7-9; size: -; D: -; DNA: TGTGCCAGCAGCTCCGGACGGGTTTTGGCCCTCCACTTT; CDR3: CASSSGRVLALHF
J: TRBJ2-2; V: TRBV4-3; size: -; D: -; DNA: TGCGCCAGCAGCCAAGATAGTCAGGGATCGACCGGGGAGCTGTTTTTT; CDR3: CASSQDSQGSTGELFF
J: TRBJ2-1; V: TRBV19; size: -; D: -; DNA: TGTGCCAGTACCCTCGGTATGACCTACAATGAGCAGTTCTTC; CDR3: CASTLGMTYNEQFF
J: TRBJ2-5; V: TRBV2; size: -; D: -; DNA: TGTGCCAGCAGTGAAAACAGCGGCCAAGAGACCCAGTACTTC; CDR3: CASSENSGQETQYF
J: TRBJ2-5; V: TRBV5-1; size: -; D: TRBD1; DNA: TGCGCCAGCAGCACGGGACAGCAAGAGACCCAGTACTTC; CDR3: CASSTGQQETQYF
J: TRBJ2-7; V: TRBV6-5; size: many; D: -; DNA: TGTGCCAGCAGTTACGGGGATGCGAGCTCCTACGAGCAGTACTTC; CDR3: CASSYGDASSYEQYF
J: TRBJ1-1; V: TRBV12-3/TRBV12-4; size: -; D: -; DNA: TGTGCCAGCACCACCTCTCTGGGCGGTGAAGCTTTCTTT; CDR3: CASTTSLGGEAFF
J: TRBJ1-4; V: TRBV7-9; size: few; D: -; DNA: TGTGCCAGCAGCTTAACGGACAGTGAAAAACTGTTTTTT; CDR3: CASSLTDSEKLFF
J: TRBJ2-3; V: TRBV9; size: -; D: TRBD2; DNA: TGTGCCAGCAGCGTAGATAGCGGGAGAGATACGCAGTATTTT; CDR3: CASSVDSGRDTQYF
J: TRBJ2-5; V: TRBV2; size: -; D: TRBD1; DNA: TGTGCCAGCGCCGACAGGGGTCTTAGAGAGACCCAGTACTTC; CDR3: CASADRGLRETQYF
J: TRBJ1-2; V: TRBV4-3; size: -; D: TRBD1; DNA: TGCGCCAGCAGCCAAGAAATAGGACAGGGTACCTATGGCTACACCTTC; CDR3: CASSQEIGQGTYGYTF
J: TRBJ2-2; V: TRBV18; size: -; D: TRBD1; DNA: TGTGCCAGCTCACCTGGACAGGGCGATACTACCGGGGAGCTGTTTTTT; CDR3: CASSPGQGDTTGELFF
J: TRBJ1-6; V: TRBV6-2/TRBV6-3; size: -; D: TRBD1; DNA: TGTGCCAGCAGTTACTCTTCAGGGGGTGTAAATTCACCCCTCCACTTT; CDR3: CASSYSSGGVNSPLHF
J: TRBJ2-1; V: TRBV10-3; size: -; D: -; DNA: TGTGCCATCAGTGAACAAAGCTCCTACAATGAGCAGTTCTTC; CDR3: CAISEQSSYNEQFF
J: TRBJ2-1; V: TRBV3-1/TRBV3-2; size: -; D: -; DNA: TGTGCCAGCAGCCAAGATCCGGGGCAGCCCTACAATGAGCAGTTCTTC; CDR3: CASSQDPGQPYNEQFF
J: TRBJ2-3; V: TRBV5-1; size: -; D: -; DNA: TGCGCCAGCAGCTTGTTCCCACAGGCTCCCACAGATACGCAGTATTTT; CDR3: CASSLFPQAPTDTQYF
J: TRBJ2-5; V: TRBV24-1; size: -; D: -; DNA: TGTGCCACCAGTGATTTGCACGGGGGCCAAGAGACCCAGTACTTC; CDR3: CATSDLHGGQETQYF
J: TRBJ2-1; V: TRBV20-1; size: -; D: -; DNA: TGCAGTGCTAGTTGGATTAGCGAGACCTTGGCCTCCTACAATGAGCAGTTCTTC; CDR3: CSASWISETLASYNEQFF
J: TRBJ2-4; V: TRBV11-2; size: -; D: -; DNA: TGTGCCAGCAGCTGGCAGCTCCGAAACATTCAGTACTTC; CDR3: CASSWQLRNIQYF
J: TRBJ2-7; V: TRBV7-2; size: -; D: TRBD1; DNA: TGTGCCAGCAGCCAGACAGGGGATGAGCAGTACTTC; CDR3: CASSQTGDEQYF
J: TRBJ2-3; V: TRBV7-2; size: -; D: TRBD2; DNA: TGTGCCAGCAGCTCCCGAGCGGGAGTAGGAGATACGCAGTATTTT; CDR3: CASSSRAGVGDTQYF
J: TRBJ2-7; V: TRBV6-4; size: -; D: TRBD2; DNA: TGTGCCCCCCCCCGGCAGAGCGGGAGCTACGAGCAGTACTTC; CDR3: CAPPRQSGSYEQYF
J: TRBJ2-3; V: TRBV18; size: -; D: TRBD2; DNA: TGTGCCAGCAGGGGACTAGCGGGAGCTTGGGCAGATACGCAGTATTTT; CDR3: CASRGLAGAWADTQYF
J: TRBJ1-1; V: TRBV6-2/TRBV6-3; size: -; D: -; DNA: TGTGCCAGCAGTTACTCGCACACTGAAGCTTTCTTT; CDR3: CASSYSHTEAFF
J: TRBJ2-7; V: TRBV5-8; size: -; D: -; DNA: TGTGCCAGCAGCTTGGCCCGATTCACGGGAGTTCCCTACGAGCAGTACTTC; CDR3: CASSLARFTGVPYEQYF
J: TRBJ2-1; V: TRBV9; size: -; D: -; DNA: TGTGCCAGCAGCGTAGGGTTAGCCAACGCCGATGAGCAGTTCTTC; CDR3: CASSVGLANADEQFF
J: TRBJ1-6; V: TRBV7-2; size: -; D: TRBD1; DNA: TGTGCCAGCAGCTTAGCAGGGGGCAATAATTCACCCCTCCACTTT; CDR3: CASSLAGGNNSPLHF
J: TRBJ2-1; V: TRBV9; size: few; D: TRBD2; DNA: TGTGCCAGCAGCTTCCTAGCGGGGAGCTCCTACAATGAGCAGTTCTTC; CDR3: CASSFLAGSSYNEQFF
J: TRBJ1-2; V: TRBV6-5; size: -; D: -; DNA: TGTGCCAGCAGACAGGGTTATGGCTACACCTTC; CDR3: CASRQGYGYTF